Below, 16 T cell receptor beta chains from the same sample are listed, as sequenced in a study of shared clonotypes between healthy human individuals. Method: immunoSEQ multiplex PCR; TCRdb's copy keeps in-frame clones and lacks some. The sample records 2,500,000 or so clones, 85% to 95% being singletons. What was sequenced was naive CD4+ T cells sorted from blood. This sample's subset: CD45RA+ positively selected. The receptor set was obtained from a man between 18 and 29 years old in good health.

V and J are TRBV11-3 and TRBJ2-5; 14 nucleotides agree with TRBD2. J lost 0 bases, V lost 5 bases, and 8 bases had no gene match. The CDR3 consists of 18 residues. Germline V gene sequence: CDR1 SGHNT, CDR2 YENEEA. CDR3 loop: CASSPGRLAGGYQETQYF. CDR3 DNA: TGTGCCAGCAGCCCCGGGAGACTAGCGGGGGGGTACCAAGAGACCCAGTACTTC.

The rearrangement uses TRBV5-8 and TRBJ1-2; perhaps TRBD1 as D (5 bases). This CDR3 has 12 residues. Per the germline V gene, CDR1 is SGHTS and CDR2 is YDEGEE. V lost 3 bases to trimming and J lost 3 bases, with 6 bases between them. The CDR3 loop is CASSSRDYGYTF. The CDR3 coding sequence is TGTGCCAGCAGCTCCAGGGACTATGGCTACACCTTC.

In its sample, this clone was seen once. The chain combines TRBV9 with TRBJ2-2; 9 positions match TRBD1. The J segment lost 6 bases and the V segment lost 3 bases, leaving 3 bases of the junction unmatched. The germline V gene encodes CDR1 SGDLS and CDR2 YYNGEE. The CDR3 is 14 amino acids. In nucleotides, the CDR3 is TGTGCCAGCAGCGCCACAGGGGGCGCCGGGGAGCTGTTTTTT. Amino acid sequence: CASSATGGAGELFF.

This clone has a single count. The chain uses TRBV6-5 and TRBJ1-6; D is possibly TRBD1 (5 bases). The V gene's germline CDR1 is MNHEY and CDR2 SVGAGI. The germline V and J ends were trimmed by 0 bases and 7 bases, with 13 bases remaining between them. The CDR3 is 16 amino acids. CDR3 sequence (DNA): TGTGCCAGCAGTTACTCGAGCCCTCCAGGGAATTCACCCCTCCACTTT. Translating it yields CASSYSSPPGNSPLHF.

As concerns this clone: Additional DNA sequences in this sample encode the identical CDR3. The chain combines TRBV7-2 with TRBJ2-5; no firm D call. V was pared by 5 bases and J by 5 bases, with 6 bases between. The CDR3 loop spans 11 amino acids. The V gene's germline CDR1 is SGHTA and CDR2 FQGNSA. The CDR3: CASSPSETQYF. The CDR3 DNA sequence: TGTGCCAGCAGCCCGTCGGAGACCCAGTACTTC.

J is TRBJ1-3 and V is TRBV9; D perhaps matches TRBD1 (6 bases). V shed 0 bases and J shed 0 bases, with 10 bases lying between them. Germline CDR1 and CDR2: SGDLS and YYNGEE. The CDR3 is made up of 16 amino acids. CDR3 nucleotide sequence: TGTGCCAGCAGCGTAGCAACAGGGTACTCTGGAAACACCATATATTTT. Protein: CASSVATGYSGNTIYF.

This chain connects TRBV6-5 to TRBJ1-1; no reliable D call. This CDR3 comprises 14 residues. Germline assignment: CDR1 MNHEY and CDR2 SVGAGI. V was clipped by 6 bases and J by 1 base, with 12 bases between them. CDR3 sequence (DNA): TGTGCCAGCAGCCCCCGTGGACCGAACACTGAAGCTTTCTTT. It encodes CASSPRGPNTEAFF.

The chain has TRBV18 and TRBJ2-1; the match to TRBD2 covers 7 bases. In germline, CDR1 is KGHSH, CDR2 LQKENI. The V segment lost 0 bases and the J segment 7 bases; nucleotides outside the gene matches: 9. CDR3 size: 16 residues. The CDR3 protein is CASSPPRTRLENEQFF. In DNA, the CDR3 is TGTGCCAGCTCACCACCAAGGACTAGGCTTGAAAATGAGCAGTTCTTC.

The CDR3 is CASTQGAGELFF. DNA for the CDR3: TGTGCCAGCACCCAAGGGGCCGGGGAGCTGTTTTTT. This chain links TRBV6-5 with TRBJ2-2, with D maybe TRBD1 (5 bases). The germline V gene has CDR1 MNHEY and CDR2 SVGAGI. Trimming shortened V by 7 bases and J by 6 bases, and 9 bases separated the two germline ends. This CDR3 is built from 12 residues.

CDR3 in amino acids: CASSVQFYEQYF. The CDR3 DNA reads TGTGCCAGCAGTGTACAGTTTTACGAGCAGTACTTC. The rearrangement uses TRBV6-1 and TRBJ2-7, with no clear D. The CDR3 runs to 12 residues. Trimming stripped 4 bases from V and 4 bases from J, with 8 bases between. CDR1 is MNHNS, CDR2 SASEGT, per germline.

The chain combines TRBV5-1 with TRBJ1-2; TRBD1 might be the D (6 bases). V lost 0 bases, J lost 2 bases, and 11 bases lay in between. Per the germline V gene, CDR1 is SGHRS and CDR2 is YFSETQ. CDR3 size: 15 residues. CDR3 DNA: TGCGCCAGCAGCTTGGGAGGACAGCAAAACTATGGCTACACCTTC. It encodes CASSLGGQQNYGYTF.

This chain joins TRBV2 and TRBJ2-7; TRBD2 aligns across 10 bases. This CDR3 comprises 13 residues. Germline values: CDR1 SNHLY, CDR2 FYNNEI. The trim removed 6 bases at V and 6 bases at J, leaving 5 bases unmatched. CDR3 nucleotides: TGTGCCAGCAGCCCAGCGGGAGGGCTCGAGCAGTACTTC. Its protein is CASSPAGGLEQYF.

Concerning this clone itself: The same CDR3 is also encoded by other DNA sequences in this sample. The chain joins TRBV5-1 to TRBJ1-2; possibly TRBD1 for D (6 bases). Germline CDR1 and CDR2: SGHRS and YFSETQ. The CDR3 is 14 residues long. V dropped 0 bases and J dropped 4 bases, with 10 bases sitting between them. DNA for the CDR3: TGCGCCAGCAGCTTGGGGCAGGGGAGCTATGGCTACACCTTC. As protein: CASSLGQGSYGYTF.

Comment on this clone: This specimen includes other DNA sequences encoding the same CDR3. The genes are TRBV5-1 and TRBJ2-2; D call uncertain. Trimming cost V 0 bases and J 5 bases, with 5 bases left between them. The CDR3 extends over 13 amino acids. Germline V gene data show CDR1 as SGHRS and CDR2 as YFSETQ. CDR3 in amino acids: CASSLEVTGELFF. The CDR3 DNA is TGCGCCAGCAGCTTGGAGGTTACCGGGGAGCTGTTTTTT.

This chain uses TRBV6-6 with TRBJ1-5, with D uncertain. This CDR3 spans 15 amino acids. Trimming pared 4 bases from V and 0 bases from J, leaving 10 bases between. Germline V gene data show CDR1 as MNHNY and CDR2 as SVGAGI (reference sequence). The DNA for the CDR3 is TGTGCCAGCAGTTTCACCGGGGATAGCAATCAGCCCCAGCATTTT. Amino acids: CASSFTGDSNQPQHF.

As concerns this clone: The identical CDR3 is also encoded by other nucleotide sequences in the sample. This chain uses TRBV5-1 with TRBJ2-5; D may be TRBD2 (6 bases). The CDR3 consists of 13 residues. Germline values: CDR1 SGHRS, CDR2 YFSETQ. Trimming took 0 bases from V and 5 from J, leaving 8 bases between them. The CDR3 coding sequence is TGCGCCAGCAGCTTGGGCGGGGATGAGACCCAGTACTTC. As protein: CASSLGGDETQYF.